This T cell receptor beta chain appears in the sequencing data of a study of blood T cell repertoires in COVID-19. Study details: Acute and convalescent COVID-19 samples came from the United States, Italy and Spain.

As processed by the authors: Estimated nucleated cell counts came from reference gene primer amplification. The table came from immunoSEQ multiplex PCR; TCRdb's copy has only in-frame clones and leaves some out. V, J and clone size derive from that table, while D and trimming were established from the DNA sequence. Of 250,000 or so clones detected, approximately 78% appear once; the ten largest clones hold 3% to 4%. CDR1 and CDR2 from the germline V gene are SGHVS and FNYEAQ. V lost 5 bases to trimming and J lost 9 bases, with 17 bases between them. The CDR3 covers 14 residues. The sequenced sample was peripheral blood. This TCR was recovered from a woman younger than 30 with acute or convalescent COVID-19. The chain uses TRBV7-6 and TRBJ2-1; the D gene is possibly TRBD2 (5 bases). In nucleotides, the CDR3 is TGTGCCAGCAGCCTATGGGATAAACGGGGTGAGCAGTTCTTC. It translates to CASSLWDKRGEQFF.